This TCR beta chain was retrieved from a study of T-cell memory formation after mild COVID-19. The overall study: The study found TCR clusters largely donor specific. General study results and limits: Pre-infection memory carried some responding clones, suggesting that cross-reactive memory joined. Largely, contracting CD4+ clones fell within CM and EM, and contracting CD8+ clones within EMRA.

This clonotype was seen only a few times. The antigen is undetermined. Libraries for TCRalpha and TCRbeta carried sample barcodes and unique molecular identifiers via 5'RACE. Using its own MiXCR run on the 5' RACE reads, TCRdb lists one record per CDR3 protein. The sample shows approximately 450,000 distinct CDR3 sequences, around a sixth of them seen only once. What was sequenced was PBMCs or a T cell subset sorted from them (not recorded which). The TCR sequence derives from an adult woman who had mild COVID-19 (a few samples of this study predate the infection). Cell type and time point are not known.

The CDR3 loop reads CASSQYGNYGYTF. CDR3 nucleotide sequence: TGTGCCAGCAGCCAATATGGGAACTATGGCTACACCTTC. This chain uses TRBV14 with TRBJ1-2, with D hard to call. The CDR3 covers 13 residues. Germline loops: CDR1 SGHDN, CDR2 FVKESK. V lost 2 bases and J 2 bases, leaving 6 bases between the germline ends.